These 17 T cell receptor beta chains were sequenced from one sample in a study of blood T cell repertoires in COVID-19. The table came from immunoSEQ multiplex PCR; TCRdb's copy has only in-frame clones and leaves some out. The table lists 400,000 to 550,000 clones, around 88% of them singletons. What was sequenced was peripheral blood. Receptors were obtained from a woman under 40 with acute or convalescent COVID-19.

This chain connects TRBV28 to TRBJ2-7, with TRBD1 matching over 10 bases. This CDR3 comprises 19 residues. The trim removed 6 bases at V and 0 bases at J, leaving 17 bases unmatched. Germline CDR1 and CDR2: MDHEN and SYDVKM. As DNA, the CDR3 is TGTGCCAGCAGCAACCCGATGGGACAGGGGTCAATTGACTCCTACGAGCAGTACTTC. This sequence encodes CASSNPMGQGSIDSYEQYF.

The V call is TRBV6-6, the J call TRBJ1-2, with 7 bases identical to TRBD1. V was pared by 5 bases and J by 8 bases, with 8 bases of the junction left unmatched. From germline, CDR1 is MNHNY and CDR2 SVGAGI (reference sequence). This CDR3 has 13 residues. Written as DNA, the CDR3 is TGTGCCAGCAGTGGGGACAGTGAGACGGGCTACACCTTC. Encoded protein: CASSGDSETGYTF.

The chain recombines TRBV6-5 with TRBJ2-3; D call uncertain. The CDR3 is 15 amino acids. V lost 5 bases, J lost 2 bases, and 14 bases lay in between. Germline loops: CDR1 MNHEY, CDR2 SVGAGI. Here the CDR3 reads CASSIRNSLTDTQYF. The CDR3 nucleotides read TGTGCCAGCAGTATAAGGAATAGCCTCACAGATACGCAGTATTTT.

This chain uses TRBV3-1 (or the pseudogene TRBV3-2) with TRBJ1-2; D is unresolved. Germline V gene sequence: CDR1 LGHDT, CDR2 YNNKEL (reference sequence). This CDR3 comprises 14 residues. V dropped 0 bases and J dropped 8 bases, with 13 bases sitting between them. The CDR3 nucleotides read TGTGCCAGCAGCCAAGAATTCTCATATGAGGGCTACACCTTC. It yields the protein CASSQEFSYEGYTF.

The V and J genes are TRBV5-1 and TRBJ2-3; perhaps TRBD2 as D (6 bases). The germline V and J ends were trimmed by 2 bases and 5 bases, with 12 bases remaining between them. Germline-derived CDR1 and CDR2 are SGHRS and YFSETQ. CDR3 length: 14 amino acids. CDR3 bases: TGCGCCAGCAGCTTTGGCGGGGCCCTAGATACGCAGTATTTT. This codes for CASSFGGALDTQYF.

The sample holds a few counts of this clone. CDR3 protein: CASSVLLAGVGTGELFF. CDR3 DNA: TGTGCCAGCAGCGTCTTACTAGCGGGGGTCGGGACCGGGGAGCTGTTTTTT. This chain joins TRBV3-1 (or the pseudogene TRBV3-2) and TRBJ2-2; 11 bases are a match to TRBD2. This CDR3 is 17 amino acids long. Trimming at V came to 5 bases and at J to 5 bases, leaving 10 bases not matched to a gene. CDR1 and CDR2 from the germline V gene are LGHDT and YNNKEL (reference sequence).

This rearrangement joins TRBV6-5 to TRBJ1-5, with TRBD1 as a possible D gene (5 bases). This CDR3 is 14 amino acids long. From germline, CDR1 is MNHEY and CDR2 SVGAGI. V was clipped by 7 bases and J by 2 bases, with 12 bases between them. This CDR3 is CASKGAGGNQPQHF. The CDR3 DNA reads TGTGCCAGCAAAGGAGCGGGGGGCAATCAGCCCCAGCATTTT.

In this sample, this clone turned up once. The rearrangement links TRBV3-1 (or the pseudogene TRBV3-2) to TRBJ2-3; 10 bases fit TRBD2. CDR1 and CDR2 (germline): LGHDT, YNNKEL (reference sequence). The CDR3 has 16 residues. Trimming cost V 4 bases and J 3 bases; bases outside gene matches: 7. DNA of the CDR3: TGTGCCAGCAGCCCCTTAGCGGGGGGTTTAACAGATACGCAGTATTTT. Protein product: CASSPLAGGLTDTQYF.

The rearrangement links TRBV28 to TRBJ2-7, with TRBD1 matching 8 bases. The V gene's germline CDR1 is MDHEN and CDR2 SYDVKM. This CDR3 spans 14 amino acids. CDR3 sequence: CASSTNPGTGHVSV. CDR3 in DNA: TGTGCCAGCAGTACAAATCCCGGGACAGGCCATGTTTCTGTT.

The chain joins TRBV29-1 to TRBJ2-5; TRBD1 matches at 7 bases. Germline CDR1 is SQVTM and CDR2 is ANQGSEA. This CDR3 contains 15 residues. With 5 bases clipped from V and 2 bases from J, the junction kept 11 bases outside the gene matches. The CDR3, as DNA: TGCAGCGTTCAGGGAATAGGACAGGTTCAAGAGACCCAGTACTTC. It is translated as CSVQGIGQVQETQYF.

The chain has TRBV5-5 and TRBJ2-1, with D perhaps TRBD1 (7 bases). V gave up 2 bases and J gave up 6 bases, with 18 bases separating them. The CDR3 is 16 amino acids. Germline CDR1 and CDR2: SGHKS and YYEKEE (reference sequence). The CDR3 region is CASSFLGGGGINEQFF. The CDR3 DNA follows: TGTGCCAGCAGCTTCTTAGGAGGGGGCGGAATCAATGAGCAGTTCTTC. Looking up the rest from reference TRBV5-5 and TRBJ2-1 gives the full variable domain: DAGVTQSPTHLIKTRGQQVTLRCSPISGHKSVSWYQQVLGQGPQFIFQYYEKEERGRGNFPDRFSARQFPNYSSELNVNALLLGDSALYLCASSFLGGGGINEQFFGPGTRLTVL.

The CDR3 protein is CASSPRGGADEQFF. The CDR3 region has the DNA TGTGCCAGCAGCCCCCGGGGGGGGGCGGATGAGCAGTTCTTC. The V gene is TRBV5-4, the J gene TRBJ2-1; 8 bases align to TRBD2. Germline assignment: CDR1 SGHNT and CDR2 YYREEE (reference sequence). V was clipped by 4 bases and J by 8 bases; unmatched bases: 8. This CDR3 has 14 residues.

The rearrangement joins TRBV1 to TRBJ2-1; TRBD1 reflects the table's D call only, with no check against the DNA. TRBV1 constitutes a pseudogene. The CDR3 loop spans 16 amino acids. The CDR3: CTSSQEGALFYNEQFF. DNA of the CDR3: TGCACCAGCAGCCAAGAGGGGGCCCTTTTTTACAATGAGCAGTTCTTC.

CDR3 protein: CASRNRLATNEKLFF. The CDR3, as DNA: TGTGCCAGCAGGAACAGGCTTGCAACTAATGAAAAACTGTTTTTT. V is TRBV27 and J is TRBJ1-4; TRBD1 is a possible D gene (5 bases). This CDR3 comprises 15 residues. Between the trimmed V and J ends, which lost 6 bases and 0 bases, there was a span of 11 bases. Germline V gene sequence: CDR1 MNHEY, CDR2 SMNVEV (reference sequence).

The chain combines TRBV29-1 with TRBJ2-1, with 9 positions matching TRBD1. V was pared by 7 bases and J by 8 bases, with 15 bases of the junction left unmatched. Germline values: CDR1 SQVTM, CDR2 ANQGSEA. The CDR3 is made up of 15 amino acids. CDR3 coding DNA: TGCAGCGGGACCAGGCCGGGACAGGGTAAAGATGAGCAGTTCTTC. Protein product: CSGTRPGQGKDEQFF.

This chain uses TRBV19 with TRBJ2-7; 10 bases match TRBD2. CDR1 is LNHDA, CDR2 SQIVND, per germline (reference sequence). The CDR3 length is 15 residues. V gave up 1 base and J gave up 3 bases; unmatched junction bases: 3. The CDR3 region is CASSIGPSGGYEQYF. The DNA of the CDR3 is TGTGCCAGTAGTATAGGACCTAGCGGGGGCTACGAGCAGTACTTC.

The chain links TRBV3-1 (or the pseudogene TRBV3-2) to TRBJ1-6; D is unclear. Trimming cost V 5 bases and J 10 bases, with 9 bases left between them. Germline CDR1 is LGHDT and CDR2 is YNNKEL (reference sequence). This CDR3 is 12 amino acids long. CDR3 in amino acids: CASSSYRSPLHF. DNA for the CDR3: TGTGCCAGCAGCTCGTACAGATCACCCCTCCACTTT.